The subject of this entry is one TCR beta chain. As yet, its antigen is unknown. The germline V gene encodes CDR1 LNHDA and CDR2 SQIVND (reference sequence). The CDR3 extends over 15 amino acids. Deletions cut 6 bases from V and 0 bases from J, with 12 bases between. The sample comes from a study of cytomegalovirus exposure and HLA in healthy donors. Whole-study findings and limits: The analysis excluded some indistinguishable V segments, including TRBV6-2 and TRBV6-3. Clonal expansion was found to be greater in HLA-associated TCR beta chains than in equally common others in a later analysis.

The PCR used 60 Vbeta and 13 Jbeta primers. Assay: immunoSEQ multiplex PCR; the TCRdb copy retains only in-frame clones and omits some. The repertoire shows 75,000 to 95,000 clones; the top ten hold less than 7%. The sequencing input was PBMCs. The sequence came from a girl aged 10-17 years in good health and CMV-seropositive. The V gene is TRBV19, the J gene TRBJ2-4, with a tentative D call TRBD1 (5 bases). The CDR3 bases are TGTGCCAGTAGACTGCAGGGAAGAGCCAAAAACATTCAGTACTTC. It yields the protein CASRLQGRAKNIQYF. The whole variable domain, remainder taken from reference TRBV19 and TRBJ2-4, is DGGITQSPKYLFRKEGQNVTLSCEQNLNHDAMYWYRQDPGQGLRLIYYSQIVNDFQKGDIAEGYSVSREKKESFPLTVTSAQKNPTAFYLCASRLQGRAKNIQYFGAGTRLSVL.